This T cell receptor (beta chain) came from a study of CD8 T cells in ankylosing spondylitis (dated by TCRdb to the late 2010s). With regard to the full study: To find TCR variants linked to disease, the study profiled T cell receptor beta repertoires in ankylosing spondylitis patients and healthy donors. Peripheral blood was sampled, and synovial fluid was additionally collected from ankylosing spondylitis patients. The whole study cohort included under 140 healthy donors and about two dozen ankylosing spondylitis patients. Results and caveats for the whole study, not just this receptor: According to the report, matched synovial fluid samples from ankylosing spondylitis patients were significantly enriched for the disease-linked clones. A CD8+ phenotype was shown by the disease-linked clones, which were found at relatively low frequencies in peripheral blood. Some of the motif variants had been reported before in the synovial fluid and blood of reactive arthritis patients, a finding that suggests common disease-initiation mechanisms. Blood from ankylosing spondylitis patients appeared to be characterized by a TCR beta motif composed of about eight highly homologous amino acid variants.

The CDR3 measures 17 amino acids from cysteine to phenylalanine. The sequence is cut down to CDR3 DNA, 51 bases in frame from base 1. Trimming removed 0 bases from V and 7 bases from J, leaving 23 bases between the germline ends. CDR1 and CDR2, looked up from the germline V gene (reference sequence), are DFQATT and SNEGSKA. In the case of this clonotype: The clone's antigen remains unknown. No quality values exist for individual bases; no much larger clone is one base distant.

The data were produced on an Illumina HiSeq 2500. Quantitative 5'-RACE with molecular barcodes was used to prepare TCR beta libraries. As for how the authors treated the data: A new computational method, built on a probabilistic model of VDJ rearrangement, was used to identify disease-linked TCR variants. TCRdb reworked the public reads: Q25 trimming with fastp, MiXCR clone assembly, productive beta chains retained. Duplicate CDR3 protein sequences are folded into a single record with the most common DNA and genes. The V and J calls shown here were made by TCRdb, not taken from the authors' results. This sample is represented by some 240,000 distinct CDR3 sequences; 20% to 30% of them were singletons. Together, the top ten hold approximately 0.61% of the sample.

The sample taken for sequencing was blood, either unsorted or a sorted T cell fraction (not recorded which). The receptor chain draws on TRBV20-1 and TRBJ2-3; TRBD2 could be the D gene, as 7 bases match. This sequence originates from a male donor with ankylosing spondylitis or in good health (not recorded which). The sequenced DNA: TGCAGTGCTAGAGATTGGAGGGGGGGCCTTCGGGGCAATACGCAGTATTTT. It specifies CSARDWRGGLRGNTQYF.